These T cell receptor beta chains were read from a single sample in a study of blood T cell repertoires in COVID-19. Clones were sequenced by immunoSEQ multiplex PCR, and TCRdb holds only the in-frame ones, with some missing. The profile covers 110,000 to 150,000 clones, with over 80% appearing a single time and 1.5% to 2% taken by the ten largest. Sequencing used peripheral blood. The receptors originated from a human donor in a cohort sampled during active COVID-19. CDR3s include the opening cysteine and the closing phenylalanine or tryptophan. Each record gives: clone size, V gene, D gene, J gene, CDR3 length, CDR3 protein, CDR3 DNA. D genes are given only for firm matches. For some rows the clone size is stated as once, few or many, or as a class when expanded; others skip it.

clone size: -
V gene: TRBV3-1/TRBV3-2
D gene: -
J gene: TRBJ2-7
CDR3 length: 16
CDR3 protein: CASSQGVRGSSYEQYF
CDR3 DNA: TGTGCCAGCAGCCAAGGTGTTAGGGGTAGCTCCTACGAGCAGTACTTC

clone size: -
V gene: TRBV6-1
D gene: TRBD1
J gene: TRBJ2-3
CDR3 length: 16
CDR3 protein: CASSEVGTGRTDTQYF
CDR3 DNA: TGTGCCAGCAGTGAAGTGGGGACAGGACGCACAGATACGCAGTATTTT

clone size: -
V gene: TRBV6-2/TRBV6-3
D gene: -
J gene: TRBJ2-3
CDR3 length: 14
CDR3 protein: CASSYSSRGDTQYF
CDR3 DNA: TGTGCCAGCAGTTACTCATCCCGAGGGGATACGCAGTATTTT

clone size: -
V gene: TRBV19
D gene: TRBD2
J gene: TRBJ2-1
CDR3 length: 16
CDR3 protein: CASSPSGTRANNEQFF
CDR3 DNA: TGTGCCAGTAGCCCCTCCGGGACTAGGGCAAACAATGAGCAGTTCTTC

clone size: -
V gene: TRBV4-2
D gene: TRBD1
J gene: TRBJ1-1
CDR3 length: 15
CDR3 protein: CASSQSGQGNTEAFF
CDR3 DNA: TGTGCCAGCAGCCAATCTGGACAGGGGAACACTGAAGCTTTCTTT

clone size: -
V gene: TRBV29-1
D gene: TRBD2
J gene: TRBJ2-1
CDR3 length: 14
CDR3 protein: CSVRPGLSTNEQFF
CDR3 DNA: TGCAGCGTCCGACCGGGACTATCAACTAATGAGCAGTTCTTC

clone size: -
V gene: TRBV3-1/TRBV3-2
D gene: -
J gene: TRBJ2-5
CDR3 length: 11
CDR3 protein: CASRAVETQYF
CDR3 DNA: TGTGCCAGCAGGGCCGTAGAGACCCAGTACTTC

clone size: once
V gene: TRBV6-5
D gene: -
J gene: TRBJ1-5
CDR3 length: 15
CDR3 protein: CASRARDRSNQPQHF
CDR3 DNA: TGTGCCAGCAGGGCCAGGGATAGGAGCAATCAGCCCCAGCATTTT

clone size: -
V gene: TRBV5-4
D gene: -
J gene: TRBJ2-1
CDR3 length: 16
CDR3 protein: CASSPWGVSSYNEQFF
CDR3 DNA: TGTGCCAGCAGCCCCTGGGGGGTTAGCTCCTACAATGAGCAGTTCTTC

clone size: -
V gene: TRBV28
D gene: TRBD2
J gene: TRBJ2-1
CDR3 length: 16
CDR3 protein: CASSSQRGRSYNEQFF
CDR3 DNA: TGTGCCAGCAGTTCTCAGCGGGGGCGTTCCTACAATGAGCAGTTCTTC

clone size: -
V gene: TRBV24-1
D gene: TRBD2
J gene: TRBJ2-1
CDR3 length: 16
CDR3 protein: CATSDPLAGGSNEQFF
CDR3 DNA: TGTGCCACCAGTGACCCCTTGGCGGGAGGCTCTAATGAGCAGTTCTTC

clone size: -
V gene: TRBV29-1
D gene: -
J gene: TRBJ2-2
CDR3 length: 17
CDR3 protein: CSVVENYRDGNTGELFF
CDR3 DNA: TGCAGCGTCGTCGAAAATTACAGGGATGGAAACACCGGGGAGCTGTTTTTT

clone size: -
V gene: TRBV18
D gene: -
J gene: TRBJ1-1
CDR3 length: 12
CDR3 protein: CASSTAGTEAFF
CDR3 DNA: TGTGCCAGCTCAACCGCGGGCACTGAAGCTTTCTTT

clone size: -
V gene: TRBV7-2
D gene: TRBD2
J gene: TRBJ2-1
CDR3 length: 15
CDR3 protein: CASSTRGGRANEQFF
CDR3 DNA: TGTGCCAGCAGCACCCGAGGCGGGAGGGCTAATGAGCAGTTCTTC

clone size: few
V gene: TRBV7-9
D gene: -
J gene: TRBJ1-2
CDR3 length: 14
CDR3 protein: CASSQGGANYGYTF
CDR3 DNA: TGTGCCAGCAGCCAAGGGGGAGCTAACTATGGCTACACCTTC

clone size: few
V gene: TRBV4-1
D gene: TRBD2
J gene: TRBJ2-2
CDR3 length: 16
CDR3 protein: CASSPASGISTGELFF
CDR3 DNA: TGCGCCAGCAGCCCGGCTAGCGGGATTAGTACCGGGGAGCTGTTTTTT

clone size: -
V gene: TRBV7-3
D gene: TRBD1
J gene: TRBJ1-1
CDR3 length: 13
CDR3 protein: CASSLTGGTEAFF
CDR3 DNA: TGTGCCAGCAGCTTGACAGGGGGCACTGAAGCTTTCTTT

clone size: -
V gene: TRBV5-1
D gene: -
J gene: TRBJ2-3
CDR3 length: 15
CDR3 protein: CASSLPRGNTDTQYF
CDR3 DNA: TGCGCCAGCAGCTTGCCCAGGGGAAACACAGATACGCAGTATTTT

clone size: -
V gene: TRBV19
D gene: TRBD1
J gene: TRBJ1-2
CDR3 length: 14
CDR3 protein: CASRKVPGTGGYTF
CDR3 DNA: TGTGCCAGTAGGAAAGTTCCCGGGACAGGGGGCTACACCTTC

clone size: -
V gene: TRBV6-1
D gene: TRBD2
J gene: TRBJ2-7
CDR3 length: 15
CDR3 protein: CASSEGAGGIYEQYF
CDR3 DNA: TGTGCCAGCAGTGAAGGGGCGGGAGGGATCTACGAGCAGTACTTC

clone size: -
V gene: TRBV5-4
D gene: -
J gene: TRBJ2-5
CDR3 length: 14
CDR3 protein: CASSSTRNQETQYF
CDR3 DNA: TGTGCCAGCAGCTCGACTAGAAACCAAGAGACCCAGTACTTC

clone size: -
V gene: TRBV18
D gene: TRBD2
J gene: TRBJ2-7
CDR3 length: 16
CDR3 protein: CASSPTLAGGLDEQYF
CDR3 DNA: TGTGCCAGCTCCCCAACACTAGCGGGAGGGTTAGACGAGCAGTACTTC

clone size: -
V gene: TRBV6-4
D gene: -
J gene: TRBJ2-2
CDR3 length: 14
CDR3 protein: CASSRNRDTGELFF
CDR3 DNA: TGTGCCAGTAGCCGCAACAGGGACACCGGGGAGCTGTTTTTT

clone size: -
V gene: TRBV5-1
D gene: -
J gene: TRBJ1-4
CDR3 length: 14
CDR3 protein: CASSLAGRNEKLFF
CDR3 DNA: TGCGCCAGCAGCTTGGCAGGAAGAAATGAAAAACTGTTTTTT

clone size: -
V gene: TRBV14
D gene: -
J gene: TRBJ2-5
CDR3 length: 13
CDR3 protein: CASSPLSRETQYF
CDR3 DNA: TGTGCCAGCAGCCCGCTTTCCAGGGAGACCCAGTACTTC

clone size: -
V gene: TRBV20-1
D gene: -
J gene: TRBJ2-5
CDR3 length: 11
CDR3 protein: CSALGQETQYF
CDR3 DNA: TGCAGTGCCCTAGGTCAAGAGACCCAGTACTTC

clone size: -
V gene: TRBV18
D gene: -
J gene: TRBJ2-1
CDR3 length: 16
CDR3 protein: CASSGSGPNSYNEQFF
CDR3 DNA: TGTGCCAGCTCGGGGAGCGGTCCGAACTCCTACAATGAGCAGTTCTTC

clone size: -
V gene: TRBV2
D gene: -
J gene: TRBJ1-2
CDR3 length: 13
CDR3 protein: CASIRQRLESYTF
CDR3 DNA: TGTGCCAGCATCCGGCAGCGTTTGGAAAGCTACACCTTC

clone size: -
V gene: TRBV5-4
D gene: TRBD2
J gene: TRBJ2-7
CDR3 length: 17
CDR3 protein: CASSLGGGRFRVNEQYF
CDR3 DNA: TGTGCCAGCAGCTTGGGGGGCGGGAGGTTCCGGGTAAACGAGCAGTACTTC

clone size: -
V gene: TRBV7-2
D gene: TRBD2
J gene: TRBJ2-1
CDR3 length: 15
CDR3 protein: CASSPGGAPGNEQFF
CDR3 DNA: TGTGCCAGCAGCCCCGGGGGGGCGCCCGGGAATGAGCAGTTCTTC

clone size: once
V gene: TRBV19
D gene: TRBD2
J gene: TRBJ2-1
CDR3 length: 15
CDR3 protein: CASSSSREWGNEQFF
CDR3 DNA: TGTGCCAGTAGTAGTTCGCGGGAGTGGGGCAATGAGCAGTTCTTC

clone size: few
V gene: TRBV19
D gene: TRBD2
J gene: TRBJ2-3
CDR3 length: 15
CDR3 protein: CASSESGRGTDTQYF
CDR3 DNA: TGTGCCAGTAGTGAAAGCGGGAGGGGTACAGATACGCAGTATTTT

clone size: -
V gene: TRBV7-9
D gene: TRBD2
J gene: TRBJ2-7
CDR3 length: 18
CDR3 protein: CASSFTSGSTYSSYEQYF
CDR3 DNA: TGTGCCAGCAGCTTTACTAGCGGGAGTACCTACAGCTCCTACGAGCAGTACTTC

clone size: -
V gene: TRBV11-3
D gene: TRBD2
J gene: TRBJ2-1
CDR3 length: 17
CDR3 protein: CASSWEGLAGVHNEQFF
CDR3 DNA: TGTGCCAGCAGCTGGGAGGGACTAGCGGGAGTTCACAATGAGCAGTTCTTC

clone size: -
V gene: TRBV7-9
D gene: -
J gene: TRBJ1-4
CDR3 length: 14
CDR3 protein: CASSLESGVEKLFF
CDR3 DNA: TGTGCCAGCAGCTTAGAGTCAGGGGTTGAAAAACTGTTTTTT

clone size: -
V gene: TRBV5-1
D gene: TRBD2
J gene: TRBJ2-1
CDR3 length: 16
CDR3 protein: CASSLARSGGYNEQFF
CDR3 DNA: TGCGCCAGCAGCTTGGCCCGTAGCGGGGGTTACAATGAGCAGTTCTTC

clone size: -
V gene: TRBV7-2
D gene: TRBD1
J gene: TRBJ1-2
CDR3 length: 15
CDR3 protein: CASSFPDRAEYGYTF
CDR3 DNA: TGTGCCAGCAGCTTCCCGGACAGGGCTGAATATGGCTACACCTTC

clone size: -
V gene: TRBV3-1/TRBV3-2
D gene: TRBD2
J gene: TRBJ2-7
CDR3 length: 14
CDR3 protein: CASSLAGGPYEQYF
CDR3 DNA: TGTGCCAGCAGTCTAGCGGGAGGCCCGTACGAGCAGTACTTC

clone size: -
V gene: TRBV7-9
D gene: TRBD2
J gene: TRBJ2-1
CDR3 length: 17
CDR3 protein: CASSSLVSLAGSNEQFF
CDR3 DNA: TGTGCCAGCAGCTCATTGGTATCACTAGCGGGAAGCAATGAGCAGTTCTTC

clone size: -
V gene: TRBV2
D gene: TRBD2
J gene: TRBJ2-7
CDR3 length: 15
CDR3 protein: CASSGGLAGVGEQYF
CDR3 DNA: TGTGCCAGCAGTGGCGGACTAGCGGGAGTCGGCGAGCAGTACTTC

clone size: few
V gene: TRBV27
D gene: TRBD2
J gene: TRBJ2-7
CDR3 length: 16
CDR3 protein: CASSSRRTSGGYEQYF
CDR3 DNA: TGTGCCAGCAGTTCCCGAAGGACTAGCGGGGGCTACGAGCAGTACTTC

clone size: -
V gene: TRBV4-2
D gene: TRBD2
J gene: TRBJ2-5
CDR3 length: 14
CDR3 protein: CASSDQREQETQYF
CDR3 DNA: TGTGCCAGCAGCGACCAGCGGGAACAAGAGACCCAGTACTTC

clone size: -
V gene: TRBV5-1
D gene: -
J gene: TRBJ1-3
CDR3 length: 15
CDR3 protein: CASSDDRVRGNTIYF
CDR3 DNA: TGCGCCAGCAGCGACGACCGGGTGCGTGGAAACACCATATATTTT

clone size: -
V gene: TRBV11-3
D gene: -
J gene: TRBJ1-1
CDR3 length: 15
CDR3 protein: CASSLGEGMNTEAFF
CDR3 DNA: TGTGCCAGCAGCTTAGGGGAGGGGATGAACACTGAAGCTTTCTTT

clone size: few
V gene: TRBV5-1
D gene: TRBD2
J gene: TRBJ2-7
CDR3 length: 15
CDR3 protein: CASSLGSGSIYEQYF
CDR3 DNA: TGCGCCAGCAGCTTGGGTAGCGGGAGTATCTACGAGCAGTACTTC

clone size: -
V gene: TRBV19
D gene: -
J gene: TRBJ2-1
CDR3 length: 12
CDR3 protein: CASIGPGNEQFF
CDR3 DNA: TGTGCCAGTATTGGCCCAGGAAATGAGCAGTTCTTC

clone size: -
V gene: TRBV11-2
D gene: -
J gene: TRBJ2-7
CDR3 length: 14
CDR3 protein: CASSLAGSRYEQYF
CDR3 DNA: TGTGCCAGCAGCCTTGCGGGATCCCGCTACGAGCAGTACTTC

clone size: -
V gene: TRBV5-6
D gene: -
J gene: TRBJ2-3
CDR3 length: 13
CDR3 protein: CASSRDTTDTQYF
CDR3 DNA: TGTGCCAGCAGCCGGGACACCACAGATACGCAGTATTTT

clone size: few
V gene: TRBV2
D gene: TRBD1
J gene: TRBJ1-5
CDR3 length: 14
CDR3 protein: CASRLTGGNQPQHF
CDR3 DNA: TGTGCCAGCCGCCTGACAGGGGGCAATCAGCCCCAGCATTTT

clone size: -
V gene: TRBV6-6
D gene: -
J gene: TRBJ1-1
CDR3 length: 16
CDR3 protein: CASSATNVRGRTEAFF
CDR3 DNA: TGTGCCAGCAGCGCAACCAACGTTAGAGGGAGGACTGAAGCTTTCTTT

clone size: -
V gene: TRBV5-1
D gene: TRBD1
J gene: TRBJ2-2
CDR3 length: 15
CDR3 protein: CASSRDRPNTGELFF
CDR3 DNA: TGCGCCAGCAGCCGGGACAGACCGAACACCGGGGAGCTGTTTTTT

clone size: -
V gene: TRBV7-3
D gene: -
J gene: TRBJ2-5
CDR3 length: 15
CDR3 protein: CASSYLAGPQETQYF
CDR3 DNA: TGTGCCAGCAGCTACCTTGCTGGCCCCCAAGAGACCCAGTACTTC

clone size: few
V gene: TRBV19
D gene: -
J gene: TRBJ1-4
CDR3 length: 14
CDR3 protein: CASRDRGEKEKLFF
CDR3 DNA: TGTGCCAGTAGGGACAGAGGAGAAAAAGAAAAACTGTTTTTT